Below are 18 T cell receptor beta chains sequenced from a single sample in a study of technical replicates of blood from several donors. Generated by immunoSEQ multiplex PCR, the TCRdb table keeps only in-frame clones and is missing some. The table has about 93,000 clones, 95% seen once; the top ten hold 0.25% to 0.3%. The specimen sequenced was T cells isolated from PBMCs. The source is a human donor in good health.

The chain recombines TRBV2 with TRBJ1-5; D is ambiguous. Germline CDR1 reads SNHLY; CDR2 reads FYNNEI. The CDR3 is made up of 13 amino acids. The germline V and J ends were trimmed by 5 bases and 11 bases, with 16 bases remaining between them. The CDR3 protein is CASSPGSDRAQHF. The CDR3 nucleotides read TGTGCCAGCAGTCCCGGGTCCGATCGGGCCCAGCATTTT.

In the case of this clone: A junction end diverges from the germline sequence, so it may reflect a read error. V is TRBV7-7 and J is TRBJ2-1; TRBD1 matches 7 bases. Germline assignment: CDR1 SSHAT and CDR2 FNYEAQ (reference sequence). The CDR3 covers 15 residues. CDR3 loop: CASSLDRDPYNEQFF. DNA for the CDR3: TGTGCTAGCAGCTTAGACAGGGACCCCTACAATGAGCAGTTCTTC.

CDR3 region: CASSGQGATNEKLFF. Written as DNA, the CDR3 is TGTGCCAGCAGTGGACAGGGAGCAACTAATGAAAAACTGTTTTTT. The chain links TRBV5-8 to TRBJ1-4, with 8 bases fitting TRBD1. This CDR3 region has 15 residues. Trimming removed 5 bases from V and 0 bases from J; junction bases left unmatched: 3. Germline CDR1 reads SGHTS; CDR2 reads YDEGEE.

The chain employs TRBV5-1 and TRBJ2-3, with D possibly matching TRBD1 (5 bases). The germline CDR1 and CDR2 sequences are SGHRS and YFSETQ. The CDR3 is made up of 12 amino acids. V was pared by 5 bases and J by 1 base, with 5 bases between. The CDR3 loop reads CASRQGTDTQYF. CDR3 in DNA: TGCGCCAGCAGACAGGGCACAGATACGCAGTATTTT.

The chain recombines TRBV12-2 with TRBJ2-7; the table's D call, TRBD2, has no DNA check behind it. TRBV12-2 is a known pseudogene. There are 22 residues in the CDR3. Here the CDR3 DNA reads TGTGCAAGTCGCTCCTCCCTAACCCCAGTGACTACCGGGACTAGCGGGACCTACGAGCAGTACTTC. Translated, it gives CASRSSLTPVTTGTSGTYEQYF.

The CDR3 loop reads CASSLALGNLLYF. DNA for the CDR3: TGTGCCAGCAGCTTAGCTTTGGGCAACCTCCTGTACTTC. V and J are TRBV7-9 and TRBJ2-7, with D hard to call. Germline V gene lookup returns CDR1 SEHNR and CDR2 FQNEAQ (reference sequence). The CDR3 sequence is 13 residues long. V lost 0 bases and J 12 bases, leaving 15 bases between the germline ends. The full variable domain, its missing parts supplied by reference TRBV7-9 and TRBJ2-7, is DTGVSQNPRHKITKRGQNVTFRCDPISEHNRLYWYRQTLGQGPEFLTYFQNEAQLEKSRLLSDRFSAERPKGSFSTLEIQRTEQGDSAMYLCASSLALGNLLYFGPGTRLTVT.

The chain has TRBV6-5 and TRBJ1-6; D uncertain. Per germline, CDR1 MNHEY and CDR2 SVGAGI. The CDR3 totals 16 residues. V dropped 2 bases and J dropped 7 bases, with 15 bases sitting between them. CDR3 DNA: TGTGCCAGCAGTTACCCCCGCAATAGAAAAAATTCACCCCTCCACTTT. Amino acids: CASSYPRNRKNSPLHF.

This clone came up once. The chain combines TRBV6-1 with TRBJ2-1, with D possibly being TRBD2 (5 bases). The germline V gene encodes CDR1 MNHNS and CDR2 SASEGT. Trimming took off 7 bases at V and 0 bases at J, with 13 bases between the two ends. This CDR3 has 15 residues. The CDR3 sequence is CASTKTRSSYNEQFF. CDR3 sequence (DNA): TGTGCCAGCACGAAAACTAGGAGCTCCTACAATGAGCAGTTCTTC.

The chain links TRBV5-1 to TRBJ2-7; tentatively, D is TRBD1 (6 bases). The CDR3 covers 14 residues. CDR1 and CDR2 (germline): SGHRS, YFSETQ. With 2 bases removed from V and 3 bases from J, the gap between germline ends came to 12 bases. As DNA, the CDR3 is TGCGCCAGCAGCTTCGCGACAGGCATCTACGAGCAGTACTTC. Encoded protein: CASSFATGIYEQYF.

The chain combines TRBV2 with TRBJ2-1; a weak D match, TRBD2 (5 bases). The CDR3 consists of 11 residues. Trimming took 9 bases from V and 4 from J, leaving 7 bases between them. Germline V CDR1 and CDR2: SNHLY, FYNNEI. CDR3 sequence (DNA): TGTGCCAGTGGGAGATACAATGAGCAGTTCTTC. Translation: CASGRYNEQFF.

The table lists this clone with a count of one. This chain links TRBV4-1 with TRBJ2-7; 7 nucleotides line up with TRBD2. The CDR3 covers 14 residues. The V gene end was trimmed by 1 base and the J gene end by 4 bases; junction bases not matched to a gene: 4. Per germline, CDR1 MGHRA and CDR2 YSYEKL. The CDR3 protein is CASSQGGGGYEQYF. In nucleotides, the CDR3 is TGCGCCAGCAGCCAAGGGGGGGGAGGGTACGAGCAGTACTTC.

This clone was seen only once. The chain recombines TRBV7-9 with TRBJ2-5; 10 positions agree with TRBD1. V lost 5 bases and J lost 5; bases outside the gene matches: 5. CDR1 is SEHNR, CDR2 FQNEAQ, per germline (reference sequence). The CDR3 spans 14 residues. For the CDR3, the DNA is TGTGCCAGCAGCCTGACAGGGGGCTTTGAGACCCAGTACTTC. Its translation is CASSLTGGFETQYF. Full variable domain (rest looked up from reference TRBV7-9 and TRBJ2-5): DTGVSQNPRHKITKRGQNVTFRCDPISEHNRLYWYRQTLGQGPEFLTYFQNEAQLEKSRLLSDRFSAERPKGSFSTLEIQRTEQGDSAMYLCASSLTGGFETQYFGPGTRLLVL.

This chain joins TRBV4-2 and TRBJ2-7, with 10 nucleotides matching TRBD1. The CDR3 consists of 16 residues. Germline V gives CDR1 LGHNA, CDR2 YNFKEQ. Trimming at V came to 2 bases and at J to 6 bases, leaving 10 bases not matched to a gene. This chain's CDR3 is CASSQIGGTGDSEQYF. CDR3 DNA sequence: TGTGCCAGCAGCCAAATCGGCGGGACAGGGGACAGCGAGCAGTACTTC.

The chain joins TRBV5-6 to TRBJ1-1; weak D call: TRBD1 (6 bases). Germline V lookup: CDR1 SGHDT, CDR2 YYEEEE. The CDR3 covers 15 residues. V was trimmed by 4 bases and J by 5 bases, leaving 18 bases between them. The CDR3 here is CASSAPEGGRTEAFF. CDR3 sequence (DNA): TGTGCCAGCAGCGCGCCAGAGGGGGGGCGAACTGAAGCTTTCTTT.

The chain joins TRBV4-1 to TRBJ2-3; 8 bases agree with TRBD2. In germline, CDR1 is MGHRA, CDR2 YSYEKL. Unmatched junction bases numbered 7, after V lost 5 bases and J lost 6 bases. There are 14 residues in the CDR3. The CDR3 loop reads CASSLAGSPDTQYF. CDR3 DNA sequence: TGCGCCAGCAGCTTAGCGGGAAGTCCGGATACGCAGTATTTT.

The CDR3 nucleotides read TGCGCCAGCAGTGAGACAGGGGCAAATGAGCAGTTCTTC. The encoded protein is CASSETGANEQFF. The V call is TRBV4-1, the J call TRBJ2-1; 8 bases are shared with TRBD1. The V segment lost 6 bases and the J segment 7 bases; nucleotides outside the gene matches: 5. CDR1 MGHRA and CDR2 YSYEKL come from the germline V gene. The CDR3 runs to 13 residues.

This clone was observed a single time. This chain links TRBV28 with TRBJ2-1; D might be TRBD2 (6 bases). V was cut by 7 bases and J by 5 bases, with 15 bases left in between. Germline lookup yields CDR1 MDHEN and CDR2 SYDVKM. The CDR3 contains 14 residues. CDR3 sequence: CASITGGPDNEQFF. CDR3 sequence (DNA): TGTGCCAGCATCACTGGAGGGCCGGACAATGAGCAGTTCTTC.

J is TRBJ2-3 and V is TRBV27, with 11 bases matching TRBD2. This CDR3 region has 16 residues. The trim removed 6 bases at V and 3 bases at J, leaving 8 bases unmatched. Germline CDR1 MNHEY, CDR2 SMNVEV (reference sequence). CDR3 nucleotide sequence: TGTGCCAGCAGCCCTGGGACTAGCGGATTGACAGATACGCAGTATTTT. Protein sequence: CASSPGTSGLTDTQYF.